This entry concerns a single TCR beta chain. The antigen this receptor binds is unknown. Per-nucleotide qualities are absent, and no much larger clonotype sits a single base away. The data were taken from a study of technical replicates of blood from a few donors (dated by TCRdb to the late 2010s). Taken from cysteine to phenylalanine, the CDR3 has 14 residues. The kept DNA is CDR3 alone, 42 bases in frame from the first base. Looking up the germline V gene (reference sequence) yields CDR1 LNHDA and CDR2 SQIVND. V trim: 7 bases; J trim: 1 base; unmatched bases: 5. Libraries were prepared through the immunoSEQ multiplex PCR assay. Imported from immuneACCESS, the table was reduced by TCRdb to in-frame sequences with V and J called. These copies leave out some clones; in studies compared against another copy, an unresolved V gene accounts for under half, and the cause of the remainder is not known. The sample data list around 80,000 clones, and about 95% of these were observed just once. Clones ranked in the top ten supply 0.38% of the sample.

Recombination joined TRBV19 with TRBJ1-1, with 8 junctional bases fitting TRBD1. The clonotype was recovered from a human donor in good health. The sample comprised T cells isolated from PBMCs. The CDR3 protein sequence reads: CASTRQGTNTEAFF. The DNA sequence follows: TGTGCCAGTACCAGACAGGGGACGAACACTGAAGCTTTCTTT.